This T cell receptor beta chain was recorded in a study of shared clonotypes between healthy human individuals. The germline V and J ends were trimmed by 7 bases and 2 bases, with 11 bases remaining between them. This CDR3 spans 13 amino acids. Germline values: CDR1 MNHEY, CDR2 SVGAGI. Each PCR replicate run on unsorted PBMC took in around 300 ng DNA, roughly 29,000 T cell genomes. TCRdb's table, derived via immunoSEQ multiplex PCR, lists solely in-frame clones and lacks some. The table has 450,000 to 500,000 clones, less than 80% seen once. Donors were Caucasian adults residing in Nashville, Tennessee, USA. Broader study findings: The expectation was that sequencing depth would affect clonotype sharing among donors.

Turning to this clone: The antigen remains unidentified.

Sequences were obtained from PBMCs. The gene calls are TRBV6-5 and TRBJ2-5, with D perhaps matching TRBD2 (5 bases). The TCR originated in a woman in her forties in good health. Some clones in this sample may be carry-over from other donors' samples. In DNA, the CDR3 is TGTGCCAGCACCCCGGGAATTCAAGAGACCCAGTACTTC. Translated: CASTPGIQETQYF.